The 8 T cell receptor beta chains reported below all come from one sample, sequenced in a study of response to subunit inactivated influenza vaccine. TCRdb re-called the RT-PCR reads with MiXCR, one entry per CDR3 protein. Of over 800,000 distinct CDR3 sequences in the sample, 21% were seen once. Sequenced material: PBMCs from blood, taken 4 to 6 days after vaccination. The receptor source for this set is a man aged 45 to 65 who received an inactivated influenza vaccine.

This clonotype has at least ten counts. The rearrangement joins TRBV7-2 to TRBJ1-2; TRBD1 agrees at 7 bases. J lost 4 bases, V lost 0 bases, and 2 bases had no gene match. The CDR3 loop spans 14 amino acids. Germline values: CDR1 SGHTA, CDR2 FQGNSA. DNA of the CDR3: TGTGCCAGCAGCTTAGCAGGGACAGCCTATGGCTACACCTTC. Protein product: CASSLAGTAYGYTF. The full variable domain, rest sourced from reference TRBV7-2 and TRBJ1-2, is GAGVSQSPSNKVTEKGKDVELRCDPISGHTALYWYRQSLGQGLEFLIYFQGNSAPDKSGLPSDRFSAERTGGSVSTLTIQRTQQEDSAVYLCASSLAGTAYGYTFGSGTRLTVV.

In its sample, this clonotype was seen a few times. The J gene is TRBJ2-1, the V gene TRBV5-1, with 11 bases matching TRBD2. V lost 4 bases to trimming and J lost 9 bases; unmatched junction nucleotides: 9. From germline, CDR1 is SGHRS and CDR2 YFSETQ. This CDR3 contains 15 residues. The CDR3 DNA sequence: TGCGCCAGCAGCACGACTAGCGGGATCGAAGGTGAGCAGTTCTTC. Translated: CASSTTSGIEGEQFF.

The chain carries TRBV12-3 or TRBV12-4 and TRBJ2-5, with 11 bases matching TRBD1. The CDR3 runs to 15 residues. Germline trimming cut 6 bases from V and 5 bases from J; bases unmatched to any gene: 8. CDR3 in amino acids: CASSRAWTGGETQYF. The CDR3 coding sequence is TGTGCCAGCAGCCGCGCTTGGACAGGGGGCGAGACCCAGTACTTC.

This clonotype was detected a few times. The chain carries TRBV9 and TRBJ2-7; D unclear. Germline CDR1 and CDR2: SGDLS and YYNGEE. This CDR3 is 13 amino acids long. Deletions cut 0 bases from V and 5 bases from J, with 9 bases between. The CDR3 spells CASSVDGSNEQYF. The CDR3 DNA is TGTGCCAGCAGCGTAGATGGGTCCAACGAGCAGTACTTC.

This clonotype turned up a few times. The chain combines TRBV4-3 with TRBJ1-1; D call uncertain. This CDR3 is 14 amino acids long. The V end lost 2 bases, the J end lost 1 base, and 8 bases lay between the germline ends. CDR1 is LGHNA, CDR2 YSLEER, per germline. The CDR3 loop is CASSQIGANTEAFF. The DNA for the CDR3 is TGCGCCAGCAGCCAAATAGGAGCGAACACTGAAGCTTTCTTT.

The chain carries TRBV5-1 and TRBJ1-2, with D hard to call. The CDR3 has 14 residues. V lost 4 bases, J lost 2 bases, and 12 bases lay in between. Germline CDR1 SGHRS, CDR2 YFSETQ. In DNA, the CDR3 is TGCGCCAGCAGCCACGGGGATGGGAACTATGGCTACACCTTC. Protein product: CASSHGDGNYGYTF.

The rearrangement links TRBV11-2 to TRBJ1-6; 7 positions agree with TRBD1. CDR3 length: 15 residues. With 1 base clipped from V and 10 bases from J, the junction kept 7 bases outside the gene matches. Germline-derived CDR1 and CDR2 are SGHAT and FQNNGV. CDR3: CASSLVIGGRSPLHF. The CDR3 bases are TGTGCCAGCAGCTTAGTGATAGGGGGCAGATCACCCCTCCACTTT.

This clonotype was observed a few times. This chain connects TRBV6-2 or TRBV6-3 to TRBJ1-1; the D gene is possibly TRBD1 (6 bases). The CDR3 spans 13 residues. V dropped 2 bases and J dropped 5 bases, with 9 bases sitting between them. Germline values: CDR1 MNHEY, CDR2 SVGEGT. CDR3 amino acids: CASSYTGMTEAFF. The CDR3 DNA sequence: TGTGCCAGCAGTTACACAGGGATGACTGAAGCTTTCTTT.